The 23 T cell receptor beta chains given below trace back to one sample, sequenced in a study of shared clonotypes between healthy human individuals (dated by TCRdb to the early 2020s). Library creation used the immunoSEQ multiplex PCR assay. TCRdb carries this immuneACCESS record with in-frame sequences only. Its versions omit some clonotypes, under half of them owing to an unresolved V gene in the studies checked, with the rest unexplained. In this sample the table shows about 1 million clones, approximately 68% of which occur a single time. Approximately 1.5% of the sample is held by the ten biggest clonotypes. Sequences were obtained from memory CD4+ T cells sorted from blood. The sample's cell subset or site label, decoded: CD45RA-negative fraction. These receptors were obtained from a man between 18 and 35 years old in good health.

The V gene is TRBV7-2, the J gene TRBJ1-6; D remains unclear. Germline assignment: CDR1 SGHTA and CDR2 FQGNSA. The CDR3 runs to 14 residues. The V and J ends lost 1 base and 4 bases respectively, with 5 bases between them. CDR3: CASSLESYNSPLHF. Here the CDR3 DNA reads TGTGCCAGCAGCTTAGAGAGTTATAATTCACCCCTCCACTTT.

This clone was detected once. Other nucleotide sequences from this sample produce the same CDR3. For the CDR3, the DNA is TGTGCCAGCAGCTTAGAAGGGAACTCACCCCTCCACTTT. Amino acid sequence: CASSLEGNSPLHF. The J gene is TRBJ1-6, the V gene TRBV5-4, with D unclear. V was shortened by 2 bases and J by 10 bases, with 10 bases between the two germline ends. There are 13 residues in the CDR3. The germline gives CDR1 SGHNT, CDR2 YYREEE (reference sequence).

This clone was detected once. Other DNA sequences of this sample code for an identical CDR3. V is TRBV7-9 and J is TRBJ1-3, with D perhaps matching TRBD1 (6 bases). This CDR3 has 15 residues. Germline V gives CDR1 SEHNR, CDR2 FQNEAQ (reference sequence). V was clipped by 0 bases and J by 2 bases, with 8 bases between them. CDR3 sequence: CASSLAQGAGNTIYF. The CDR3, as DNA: TGTGCCAGCAGCTTAGCACAGGGTGCTGGAAACACCATATATTTT.

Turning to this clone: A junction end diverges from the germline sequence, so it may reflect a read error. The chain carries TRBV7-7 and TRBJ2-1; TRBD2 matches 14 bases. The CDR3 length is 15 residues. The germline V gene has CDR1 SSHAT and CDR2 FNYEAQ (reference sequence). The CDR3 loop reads CASSPGTSGSNEQFF. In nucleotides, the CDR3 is TGTGCTAGCAGCCCCGGGACTAGCGGGAGTAATGAGCAGTTCTTC.

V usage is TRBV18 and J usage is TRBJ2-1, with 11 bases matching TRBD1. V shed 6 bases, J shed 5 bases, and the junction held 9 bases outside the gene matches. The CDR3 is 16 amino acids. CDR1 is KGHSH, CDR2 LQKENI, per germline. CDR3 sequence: CASSRPGTGGNNEQFF. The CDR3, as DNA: TGTGCCAGCTCGCGTCCTGGGACAGGGGGTAACAATGAGCAGTTCTTC.

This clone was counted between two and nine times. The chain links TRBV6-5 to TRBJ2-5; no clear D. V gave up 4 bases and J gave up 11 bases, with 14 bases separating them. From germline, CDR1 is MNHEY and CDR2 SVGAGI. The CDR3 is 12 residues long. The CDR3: CASSSPTGLQYF. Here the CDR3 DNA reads TGTGCCAGCAGTTCCCCGACTGGGCTTCAGTACTTC.

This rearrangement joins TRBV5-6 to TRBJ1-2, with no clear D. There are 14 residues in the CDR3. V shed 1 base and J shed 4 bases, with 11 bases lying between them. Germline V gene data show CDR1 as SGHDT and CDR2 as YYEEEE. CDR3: CASSLTQLRYGYTF. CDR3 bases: TGTGCCAGCAGCTTGACACAGTTGCGCTATGGCTACACCTTC.

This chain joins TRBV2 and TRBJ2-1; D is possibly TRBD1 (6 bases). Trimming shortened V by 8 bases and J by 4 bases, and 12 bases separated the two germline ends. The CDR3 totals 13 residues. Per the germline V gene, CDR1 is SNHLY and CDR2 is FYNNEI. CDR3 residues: CASYIGQYNEQFF. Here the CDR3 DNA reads TGTGCCAGCTATATAGGACAGTACAATGAGCAGTTCTTC.

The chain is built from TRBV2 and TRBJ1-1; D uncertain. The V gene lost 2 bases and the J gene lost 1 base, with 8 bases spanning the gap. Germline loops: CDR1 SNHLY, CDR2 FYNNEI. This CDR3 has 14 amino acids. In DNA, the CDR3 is TGTGCCAGCAGTGAAATAGCAAAGAACACTGAAGCTTTCTTT. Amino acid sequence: CASSEIAKNTEAFF.

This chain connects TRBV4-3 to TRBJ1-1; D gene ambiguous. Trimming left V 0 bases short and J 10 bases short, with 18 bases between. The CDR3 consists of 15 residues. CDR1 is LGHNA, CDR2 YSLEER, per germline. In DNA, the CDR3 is TGCGCCAGCAGCCAAGATATACGGGATCGGAGTATAGCTTTCTTT. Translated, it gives CASSQDIRDRSIAFF.

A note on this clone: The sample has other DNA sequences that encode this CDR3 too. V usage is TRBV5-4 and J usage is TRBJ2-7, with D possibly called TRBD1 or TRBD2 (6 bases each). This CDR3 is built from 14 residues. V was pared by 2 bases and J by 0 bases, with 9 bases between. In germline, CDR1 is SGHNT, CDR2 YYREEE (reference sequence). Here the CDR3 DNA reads TGTGCCAGCAGCTTCGGGGGCAGCTCCTACGAGCAGTACTTC. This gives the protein CASSFGGSSYEQYF.

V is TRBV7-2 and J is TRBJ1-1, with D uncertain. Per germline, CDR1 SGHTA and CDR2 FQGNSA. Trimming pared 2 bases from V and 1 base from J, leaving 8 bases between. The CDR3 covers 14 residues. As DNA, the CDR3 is TGTGCCAGCAGCTTAAGGGCGAAGAACACTGAAGCTTTCTTT. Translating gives CASSLRAKNTEAFF.

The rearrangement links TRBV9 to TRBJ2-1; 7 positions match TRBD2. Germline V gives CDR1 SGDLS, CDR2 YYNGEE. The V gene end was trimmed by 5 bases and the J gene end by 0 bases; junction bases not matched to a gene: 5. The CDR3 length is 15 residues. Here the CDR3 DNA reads TGTGCCAGCAGTGCGGGACTAAGCTCCTACAATGAGCAGTTCTTC. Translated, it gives CASSAGLSSYNEQFF.

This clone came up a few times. CDR3 sequence reads: CASSQDWGRPEKLFF. In DNA form, the CDR3 reads TGCGCCAGCAGCCAAGATTGGGGCAGGCCAGAGAAACTGTTTTTT. The rearrangement joins TRBV4-3 to TRBJ1-4, with a weak D call TRBD1 (5 bases). Germline V lookup: CDR1 LGHNA, CDR2 YSLEER. The germline V and J ends were trimmed by 0 bases and 11 bases, with 16 bases remaining between them. CDR3 length equals 15 residues.

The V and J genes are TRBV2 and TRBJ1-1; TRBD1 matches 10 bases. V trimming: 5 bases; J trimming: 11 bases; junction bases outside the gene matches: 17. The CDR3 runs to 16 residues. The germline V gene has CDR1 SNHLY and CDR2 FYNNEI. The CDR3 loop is CASSSDANKPGQGAFF. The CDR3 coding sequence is TGTGCCAGCAGTTCTGACGCGAACAAACCGGGACAGGGGGCTTTCTTT. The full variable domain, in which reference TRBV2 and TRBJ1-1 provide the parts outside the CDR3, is EPEVTQTPSHQVTQMGQEVILRCVPISNHLYFYWYRQILGQKVEFLVSFYNNEISEKSEIFDDQFSVERPDGSNFTLKIRSTKLEDSAMYFCASSSDANKPGQGAFFGQGTRLTVV.

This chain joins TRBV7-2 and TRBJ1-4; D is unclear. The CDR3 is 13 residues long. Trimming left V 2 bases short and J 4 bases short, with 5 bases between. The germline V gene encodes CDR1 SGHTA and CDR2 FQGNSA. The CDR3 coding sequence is TGTGCCAGCAGCTTAACCGTTAATGAAAAACTGTTTTTT. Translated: CASSLTVNEKLFF.

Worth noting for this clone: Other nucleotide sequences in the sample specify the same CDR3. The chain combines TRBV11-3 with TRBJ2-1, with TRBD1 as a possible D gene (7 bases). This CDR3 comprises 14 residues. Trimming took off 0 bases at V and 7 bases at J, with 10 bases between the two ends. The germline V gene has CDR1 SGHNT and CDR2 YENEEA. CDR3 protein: CASSLDQGGNEQFF. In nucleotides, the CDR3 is TGTGCCAGCAGCTTAGATCAGGGGGGTAATGAGCAGTTCTTC. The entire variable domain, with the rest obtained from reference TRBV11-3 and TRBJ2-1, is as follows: EAGVVQSPRYKIIEKKQPVAFWCNPISGHNTLYWYLQNLGQGPELLIRYENEEAVDDSQLPKDRFSAERLKGVDSTLKIQPAELGDSAVYLCASSLDQGGNEQFFGPGTRLTVL.

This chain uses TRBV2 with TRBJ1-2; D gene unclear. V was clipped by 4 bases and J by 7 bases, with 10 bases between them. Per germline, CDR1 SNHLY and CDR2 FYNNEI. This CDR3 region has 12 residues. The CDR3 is CASSVWAGGYTF. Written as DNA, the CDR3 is TGTGCCAGCAGTGTGTGGGCCGGTGGCTACACCTTC.

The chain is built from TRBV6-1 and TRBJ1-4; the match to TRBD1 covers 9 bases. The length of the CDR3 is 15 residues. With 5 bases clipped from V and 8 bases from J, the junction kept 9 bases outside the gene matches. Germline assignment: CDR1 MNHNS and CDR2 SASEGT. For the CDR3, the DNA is TGTGCCAGCAGTCCCCAGGACAGGGGTGGGGAAAAACTGTTTTTT. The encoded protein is CASSPQDRGGEKLFF.

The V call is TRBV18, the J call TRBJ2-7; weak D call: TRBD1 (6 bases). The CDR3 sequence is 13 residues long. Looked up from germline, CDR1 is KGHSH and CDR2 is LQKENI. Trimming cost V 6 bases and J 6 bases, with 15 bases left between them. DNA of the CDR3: TGTGCCAGCTCGGGGTCAGGGGATAGCGAGCAGTACTTC. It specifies CASSGSGDSEQYF. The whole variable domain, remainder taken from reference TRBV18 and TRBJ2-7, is NAGVMQNPRHLVRRRGQEARLRCSPMKGHSHVYWYRQLPEEGLKFMVYLQKENIIDESGMPKERFSAEFPKEGPSILRIQQVVRGDSAAYFCASSGSGDSEQYFGPGTRLTVT.

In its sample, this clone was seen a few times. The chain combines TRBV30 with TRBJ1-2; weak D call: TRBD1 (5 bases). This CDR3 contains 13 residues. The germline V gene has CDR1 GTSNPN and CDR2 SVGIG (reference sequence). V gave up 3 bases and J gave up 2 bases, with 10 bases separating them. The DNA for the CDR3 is TGTGCCTGGAGGGGGACTGCCAACTATGGCTACACCTTC. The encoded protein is CAWRGTANYGYTF.

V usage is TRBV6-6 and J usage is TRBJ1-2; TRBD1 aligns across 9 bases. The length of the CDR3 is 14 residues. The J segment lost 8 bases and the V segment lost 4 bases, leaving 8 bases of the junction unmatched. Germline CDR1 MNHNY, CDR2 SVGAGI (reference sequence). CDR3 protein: CASSFGQGTGGYTF. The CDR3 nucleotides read TGTGCCAGCAGTTTTGGACAGGGGACTGGGGGCTACACCTTC.

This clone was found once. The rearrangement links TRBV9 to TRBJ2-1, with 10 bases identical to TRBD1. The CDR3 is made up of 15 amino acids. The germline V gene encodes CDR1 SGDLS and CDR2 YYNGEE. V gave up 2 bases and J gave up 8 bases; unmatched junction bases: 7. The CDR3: CASSVTGTGEDEQFF. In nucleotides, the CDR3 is TGTGCCAGCAGCGTCACCGGGACAGGGGAAGATGAGCAGTTCTTC.